The source of this TCR beta chain is a study of blood T cell repertoires in COVID-19. This CDR3 contains 13 residues. Germline values: CDR1 MNHEY, CDR2 SVGAGI. V was shortened by 2 bases and J by 8 bases, with 10 bases between the two germline ends. This table comes from immunoSEQ multiplex PCR, and its TCRdb copy is limited to in-frame clones, with some not included. The sample carries some 50,000 clones, about 83% recorded once. The gene calls are TRBV6-5 and TRBJ2-1, with TRBD1 as a possible D gene (6 bases). Sequencing was carried out using peripheral blood. The origin of this receptor is a man aged 45-60 years with acute or convalescent COVID-19. As DNA, the CDR3 is TGTGCCAGCAGTTACCTAGGGGGAGATGAGCAGTTCTTC. Translation gives CASSYLGGDEQFF.